This T cell receptor beta chain was captured by sequencing in a study of blood T cell repertoires in COVID-19. Study-level background: Sites in the United States, Italy and Spain provided acute and convalescent COVID-19 samples. T cells, B-cell-depleted T cells, or PBMCs supplied cDNA or gDNA.

This CDR3 spans 14 amino acids. The V gene lost 2 bases and the J gene lost 9 bases, with 11 bases spanning the gap. The germline gives CDR1 MDHEN, CDR2 SYDVKM. How the authors handled the data: For nucleated cells, counts were estimated from reference gene primer amplification. The protocol was immunoSEQ multiplex PCR, while the TCRdb copy is restricted to in-frame clones and leaves out a portion. V, J and clone size reflect that table, while D and trimming were determined from the DNA. There are 240,000 or so clones in the sample; roughly nine tenths occur only once, and about 7% lies in the top ten. The count of this clone is one.

Sequencing was performed on peripheral blood. The V and J genes are TRBV28 and TRBJ1-6; maybe TRBD1 (5 bases). This TCR was sampled from a man in his fifties or sixties who had recovered from COVID-19. The CDR3, as DNA: TGTGCCAGCAGTTTAGAAGGGGAGGGTTCACCCCTCCACTTT. It codes for CASSLEGEGSPLHF.